The rows below give T cell receptor beta chains drawn from one sample of a study of post-analysis software for immune sequencing data. One entry per CDR3 protein results from TCRdb running MiXCR on the PCR reads. The sample holds fewer than 850,000 distinct CDR3 sequences, around 42% seen once. The source material was blood. Receptor source: a girl aged 10 to 17 with multiple sclerosis. The CDR3 runs from the conserved cysteine through the conserved F or W. The D gene is left open where the match is weak.

CASSEGAGGYPRETQYF TRBD2 TRBJ2-5 TRBV6-1
CASSETGLRGQPQHF . TRBJ1-5 TRBV2
CASSLDPLRGYNEQFF . TRBJ2-1 TRBV5-6
CASGPTGAITDTQYF TRBD1 TRBJ2-3 TRBV6-1
CASSPTGPYGRGAGDEQFF . TRBJ2-1 TRBV18
CASSLETAGGPHHNEQFF TRBD2 TRBJ2-1 TRBV7-8
CASSQVGEEYF . TRBJ2-3 TRBV4-1
CASGVGYNEQFF . TRBJ2-1 TRBV15
CSARVVEEKETQYF . . TRBV20-1
CACSITGTGGAGANVRTF TRBD1 TRBJ2-6 TRBV6-1
CATSTSSAEQYF . TRBJ2-7 TRBV15
CSARDSGGFSRDEQFF TRBD2 TRBJ2-1 TRBV20-1
CASSLGLAGVKGYTF . TRBJ1-2 TRBV7-9
CASSEDAGTKGPQHF . TRBJ1-5 TRBV6-1
CAIRNTSGSPYEQYF TRBD2 TRBJ2-7 TRBV10-3
CASSFATGDYGYTF TRBD1 TRBJ1-2 TRBV7-9
CASSVSRDRVNGYTF TRBD1 TRBJ1-2 TRBV9
CANSSLAGERTDTQYF TRBD2 TRBJ2-3 TRBV7-9
CASSQVRRTTNEKLFF . TRBJ1-4 TRBV4-3
CASSQVAGGDNEQFF TRBD2 TRBJ2-1 TRBV4-1
CASSSLSTGELFF . TRBJ2-2 TRBV7-9